This TCR beta chain comes out of a study of shared clonotypes between healthy human individuals. Findings of the study overall: Sample collection involved blood only; tissue repertoires are likely different.

Libraries were prepared by immunoSEQ multiplex PCR; TCRdb keeps only in-frame clonotypes and omits some of them. This table holds some 2.3 million clones, more than 80% found once. To note about this clone: The antigen remains undetermined. Other nucleotide sequences from this sample produce the same CDR3.

The CDR3 contains 16 residues. V was clipped by 0 bases and J by 5 bases, with 14 bases between them. Germline lookup yields CDR1 SGHNT and CDR2 YYREEE (reference sequence). This chain connects TRBV5-4 to TRBJ2-2; D perhaps matches TRBD2 (5 bases). This receptor was identified in a man aged 18 to 30 in good health. Some clones in this sample may be carry-over from other donors' samples. Sequenced sample: naive CD4+ T cells from PBMCs. Subset noted: CD45RA+ positively selected. The DNA for the CDR3 is TGTGCCAGCAGCTTGGGCTCAGGACGGGATACCGGGGAGCTGTTTTTT. Protein sequence: CASSLGSGRDTGELFF.